The next 4 T cell receptor beta chains were all read from a single sample in a study of cytomegalovirus exposure and HLA in healthy donors. Researchers ran the PCR with 60 Vbeta and 13 Jbeta primers. TCRdb's table, derived via immunoSEQ multiplex PCR, lists solely in-frame clones and lacks some. The table has about 170,000 clones, around four fifths seen once. Material for sequencing was PBMCs. Source of these receptors: a female donor in good health and CMV-seronegative.

The chain links TRBV19 to TRBJ2-1; D is unresolved. The ends were cut back, 4 bases at V and 7 bases at J, with 8 bases in the middle. There are 12 residues in the CDR3. The germline V gene encodes CDR1 LNHDA and CDR2 SQIVND (reference sequence). The chain's CDR3 is CASSTLRNEQFF. The CDR3 nucleotides read TGTGCCAGTAGTACCCTGAGGAATGAGCAGTTCTTC.

The genes are TRBV30 and TRBJ2-3; 10 bases agree with TRBD2. This CDR3 region has 14 residues. Germline V gene sequence: CDR1 GTSNPN, CDR2 SVGIG (reference sequence). After removal of 5 bases from V and 2 bases from J, the junction contained 4 bases not matched to a gene. The DNA of the CDR3 is TGTGCCTGGGGACTAGCGGCTAACACAGATACGCAGTATTTT. Its protein is CAWGLAANTDTQYF.

The chain recombines TRBV10-2 with TRBJ2-3, with D possibly matching TRBD2 (7 bases). The CDR3 has 14 amino acids. Germline lookup yields CDR1 WSHSY and CDR2 SAAADI. V was clipped by 3 bases and J by 6 bases, with 13 bases between them. The CDR3 DNA reads as TGCGCCAGCAGTGAACGCGGGGGCATCGATACGCAGTATTTT. Amino acid sequence: CASSERGGIDTQYF.

The chain links TRBV6-5 to TRBJ2-7, with 7 bases matching TRBD1. From germline, CDR1 is MNHEY and CDR2 SVGAGI. After removal of 6 bases from V and 5 bases from J, the junction contained 7 bases not matched to a gene. The CDR3 is made up of 13 amino acids. The CDR3 DNA sequence: TGTGCCAGCAGCTACACCACAGGGGACGAGCAGTACTTC. Its translation: CASSYTTGDEQYF.